This TCR beta chain emerged from a study of untreated major depressive disorder. Study-wide results and limits: A comparatively small sample limits the generalizability of these findings.

CDR3 size: 14 residues. The germline V gene has CDR1 LNHDA and CDR2 SQIVND (reference sequence). V was pared by 4 bases and J by 4 bases, with 4 bases of the junction left unmatched. Controls scored 5 or less on a depressive symptom inventory and never had mood disorders. As to this clone: No antigen is known for it.

The data were produced by immunoSEQ multiplex PCR, yet TCRdb's version contains in-frame clones alone and is incomplete. The top ten clones hold 0.82% of a sample with 20,000 or so clones, about 84% of them seen once. The sequence was obtained from a woman aged 25 to 39 in good health. The V and J genes are TRBV19 and TRBJ2-7, with 10 bases that match TRBD2. Sequencing was done on a sample of CD4+ T cells from PBMCs. The DNA for the CDR3 is TGTGCCAGTAGTAATGAACTAGCGGGATACGAGCAGTACTTC. It encodes CASSNELAGYEQYF.